This T cell receptor beta chain is from a study of cytomegalovirus exposure and HLA in healthy donors. Broader study findings: Specificity of a few CMV-associated chains for CMV antigens was verified in vitro. Clusters of TCRs from the first cohort tended to co-occur in the 95 to 150 validation repertoires (as a later analysis found). Reported performance of the classifier showed diagnosis of cytomegalovirus status with high specificity and sensitivity.

The junction had 17 bases not matched to a gene; V was cut back by 6 bases and J by 4 bases. From germline, CDR1 is SQVTM and CDR2 ANQGSEA. The CDR3 runs 17 residues. Some clones are missing from TCRdb's copy, which holds only in-frame ones; the method was immunoSEQ multiplex PCR. The sample carries about 110,000 clones, roughly 86% recorded once. A remark on this clone: The antigen is not known.

Sequenced input: PBMCs. The sequence came from a woman aged 18-30 years in good health and CMV-seronegative. This chain uses TRBV29-1 with TRBJ2-1, with 8 bases matching TRBD2. Here the CDR3 DNA reads TGCAGCGTGGGGTTGCGTGGCGGGGGGCCGCCTTACAATGAGCAGTTCTTC. Translation: CSVGLRGGGPPYNEQFF.